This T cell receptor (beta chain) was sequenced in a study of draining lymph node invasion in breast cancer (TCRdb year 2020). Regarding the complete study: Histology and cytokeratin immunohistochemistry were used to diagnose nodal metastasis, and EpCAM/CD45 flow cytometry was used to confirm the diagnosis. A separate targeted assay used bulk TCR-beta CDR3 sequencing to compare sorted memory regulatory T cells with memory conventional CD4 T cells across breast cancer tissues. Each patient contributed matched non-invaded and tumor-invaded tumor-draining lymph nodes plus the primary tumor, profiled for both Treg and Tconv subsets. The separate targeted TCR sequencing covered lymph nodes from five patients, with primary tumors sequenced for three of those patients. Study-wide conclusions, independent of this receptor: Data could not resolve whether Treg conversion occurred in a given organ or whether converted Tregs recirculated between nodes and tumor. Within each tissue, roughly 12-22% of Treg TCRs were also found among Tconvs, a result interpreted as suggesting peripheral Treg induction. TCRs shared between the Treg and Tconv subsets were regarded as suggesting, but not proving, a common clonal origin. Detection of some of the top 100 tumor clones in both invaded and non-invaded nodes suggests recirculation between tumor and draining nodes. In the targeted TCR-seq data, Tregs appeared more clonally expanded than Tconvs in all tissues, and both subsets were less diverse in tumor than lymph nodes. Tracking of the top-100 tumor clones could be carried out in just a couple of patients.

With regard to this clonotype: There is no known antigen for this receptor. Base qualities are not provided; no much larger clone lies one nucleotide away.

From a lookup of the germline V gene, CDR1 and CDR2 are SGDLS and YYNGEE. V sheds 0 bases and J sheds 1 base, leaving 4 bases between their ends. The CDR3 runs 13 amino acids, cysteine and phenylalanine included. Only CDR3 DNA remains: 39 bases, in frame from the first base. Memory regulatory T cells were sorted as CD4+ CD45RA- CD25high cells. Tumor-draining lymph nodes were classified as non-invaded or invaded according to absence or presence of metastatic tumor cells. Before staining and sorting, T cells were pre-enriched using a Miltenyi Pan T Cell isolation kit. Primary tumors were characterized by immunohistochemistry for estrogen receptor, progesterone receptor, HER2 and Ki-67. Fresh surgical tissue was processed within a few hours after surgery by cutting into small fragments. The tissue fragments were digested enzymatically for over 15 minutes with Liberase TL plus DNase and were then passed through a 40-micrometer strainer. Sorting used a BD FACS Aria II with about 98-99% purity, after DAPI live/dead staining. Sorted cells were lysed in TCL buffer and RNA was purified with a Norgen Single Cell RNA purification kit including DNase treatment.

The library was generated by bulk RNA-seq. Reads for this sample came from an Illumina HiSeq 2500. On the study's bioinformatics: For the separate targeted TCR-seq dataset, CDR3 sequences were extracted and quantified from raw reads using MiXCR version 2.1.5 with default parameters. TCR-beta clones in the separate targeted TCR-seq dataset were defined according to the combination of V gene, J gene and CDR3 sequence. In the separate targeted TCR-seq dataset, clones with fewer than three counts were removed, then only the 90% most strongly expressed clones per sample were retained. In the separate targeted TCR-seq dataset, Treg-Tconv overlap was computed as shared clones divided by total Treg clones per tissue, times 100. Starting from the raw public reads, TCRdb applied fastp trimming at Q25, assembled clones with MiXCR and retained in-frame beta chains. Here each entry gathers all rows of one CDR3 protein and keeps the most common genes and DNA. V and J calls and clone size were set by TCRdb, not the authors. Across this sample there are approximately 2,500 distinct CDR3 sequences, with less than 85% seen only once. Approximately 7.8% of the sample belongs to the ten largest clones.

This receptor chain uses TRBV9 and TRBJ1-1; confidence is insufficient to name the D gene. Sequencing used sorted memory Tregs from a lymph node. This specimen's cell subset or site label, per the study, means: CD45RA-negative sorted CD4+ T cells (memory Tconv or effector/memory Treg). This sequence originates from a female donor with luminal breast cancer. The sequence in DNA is TGTGCCAGCAGCGTAGGTAGGAACACTGAAGCTTTCTTT. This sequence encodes CASSVGRNTEAFF.